Listed here are 4 T cell receptor beta chains from one sample, sequenced in a study of cytomegalovirus exposure and HLA in healthy donors. Profiling relied on immunoSEQ multiplex PCR, and the TCRdb table lists in-frame clones only, not all of them. Of under 65,000 clones listed, roughly 90% are singletons. The sample comprised PBMCs. Every receptor here comes from a woman aged 18-29 years in good health and CMV-seropositive.

On this clone: This specimen includes other DNA sequences encoding the same CDR3. V usage is TRBV4-2 and J usage is TRBJ2-6, with 7 bases fitting TRBD1. V was clipped by 0 bases and J by 4 bases; unmatched bases: 3. This CDR3 comprises 16 residues. From germline, CDR1 is LGHNA and CDR2 YNFKEQ. The CDR3 DNA reads TGTGCCAGCAGCCAAGAGACAGGGACCGGGGCCAACGTCCTGACTTTC. Its translation is CASSQETGTGANVLTF.

The chain carries TRBV7-2 and TRBJ2-7, with D possibly matching TRBD1 (6 bases). The germline gives CDR1 SGHTA, CDR2 FQGNSA. The CDR3 loop spans 15 amino acids. V dropped 5 bases and J dropped 2 bases, with 16 bases sitting between them. CDR3 nucleotides: TGTGCCAGCAGCCCCTCGACAGGCGCCCCCTACGAGCAGTACTTC. Translation gives CASSPSTGAPYEQYF.

The chain employs TRBV2 and TRBJ2-7; the match to TRBD1 covers 8 bases. Germline CDR1 is SNHLY and CDR2 is FYNNEI. V was pared by 3 bases and J by 2 bases, with 9 bases of the junction left unmatched. The CDR3 length is 16 residues. The CDR3 is CASSDGLRQGPYEQYF. CDR3 sequence (DNA): TGTGCCAGCAGTGACGGGTTGAGACAGGGGCCCTACGAGCAGTACTTC.

This clone was recorded once. This sequence joins TRBV4-1 and TRBJ2-3, with D possibly being TRBD1 (6 bases). V gave up 1 base and J gave up 5 bases, with 10 bases separating them. Germline CDR1 reads MGHRA; CDR2 reads YSYEKL. The CDR3 length is 14 residues. The CDR3 region is CASSQVGAEDTQYF. The CDR3, as DNA: TGCGCCAGCAGCCAAGTGGGGGCGGAAGATACGCAGTATTTT.